This T cell receptor beta chain was obtained from a study of shared clonotypes between healthy human individuals (dated by TCRdb to the early 2020s). Regarding the study in general: The cohort comprised a couple of women and a few men aged 18 to 49 years. Per donor, three plates each were used for CD4 naive and CD4 memory, two for CD8 naive, and one for CD8 memory. To estimate repertoire size and how much clonotype sharing occurs between individuals, the study deeply sequenced the blood TCR repertoires of several healthy adults. Libraries were prepared and TCR repertoires were sequenced by different laboratories using diverse techniques, in order to increase sequencing depth and limit assay-specific biases. Per donor, leukapheresis produced somewhere between about 0.94 and 9.5 billion PBMCs.

Using the deep immunoSEQ assay, multiplex PCR amplified TCR CDR3 regions from genomic DNA. Genomic DNA extracted from each cell subset was distributed evenly over all wells of several immunoSEQ 96-well plates, and each plate served as one replicate. For sorted subsets, approximately 210 ng of genomic DNA, equivalent to around 29,000 T cell genomes, went into each replicate PCR. The purified libraries were quantified using a Qubit 3.0 fluorometer, sized with a Bioanalyzer 2100, and then quantified again using the KAPA Library Quantification kit. Every immunoSEQ 96-well plate was sequenced on a dedicated single-read 150-cycle Illumina NextSeq 550 flow cell. The study's processing was this. The immunoSEQ output contained only junctional sequences without quality scores, so filtering could not match that applied to full-length reads. To assign V/J genes and CDR3, sequences were annotated using PyIR, a Python wrapper for IgBLAST v1.9, with IMGT germline references. Reads were removed for weak V/J assignments (E-value above 1e-6), missing CDR3, stop codons, out-of-frame junctions, or ambiguous translated residues. V3J clonotypes were defined as sequences sharing the same inferred V gene, J gene, and CDR3 amino acid sequence. Percentage overlap between repertoires was calculated by dividing the number of shared unique clonotypes by the size of the smaller repertoire. Richness of each repertoire was evaluated using RTK rarefaction, the Chao1 estimator, and Recon v2.1 estimates of unobserved clonotypes. For all TCRbeta clonotypes obtained by the gDNA method from several donors, generation probabilities were computed with OLGA. Drawn from immuneACCESS, this table holds only the in-frame rearrangements with V and J called that TCRdb kept. Clones are partly lost; checked studies trace under half to an unresolved V gene and leave the rest unexplained. That table supplies the V and J calls and clone size; D and trimming were determined from the DNA. The sample table records over a million clones; 75% to 80% of these occur just once. The top ten constitute under 0.65% of the sample.

With respect to this clone: Its antigen has not been determined. Base qualities are missing; no much larger clone stands one base away.

The donors were healthy, HIV-negative adults who had no recently reported acute infections or vaccinations. Only Caucasian adults living in Nashville, Tennessee, USA were represented among the donors. CD4+ T cells were enriched by magnetic negative selection; naive cells were then positively selected on CD45RA, and the negative fraction formed the memory subset. Blood was collected by leukapheresis, and PBMCs were isolated by Ficoll-Histopaque density gradient centrifugation and then cryopreserved in liquid nitrogen vapor phase. Analytical flow cytometry was used to check the purity and quantity of every magnetically sorted T cell population. Genomic DNA was isolated from each sorted fraction and quantified by UV absorbance on a Nanodrop 2000c. At the junction V is shortened by 1 base and J by 0 bases, with 10 bases in between. For CDR1 and CDR2, the germline V gene lists MDHEN and SYDVKM. Inclusive of the bounding cysteine and phenylalanine, the CDR3 is 16 residues long. Of the read, only the CDR3 DNA is kept; its 48 bases are in frame from base 1.

Points the paper makes about the study in general: Sampling was limited to blood, and TCR repertoires in tissue likely differ from TCR repertoires in blood. Compared with non-shared clonotypes, the clonotypes found in all four sorted-subset donors had higher generation probabilities. Based on pairwise subsampling, the degree of clonotype sharing among donors was expected to be affected by sequencing depth. Because the study included only a small number of donors, the genetic and exposure-history diversity represented was limited. Naive subsets generally had larger estimated clonotype richness than memory subsets did. Even with the large sequencing depth, rarefaction of the sorted-subset datasets indicated that sequencing was incomplete. When a handful of donors were compared, the shared fraction of clonotypes was about 5% for naive CD4, roughly 3.4% for naive CD8, 2.3% for memory CD4, and around 0.4% for memory CD8.

This receptor chain uses TRBV28 and TRBJ1-3; no D gene can be assigned with confidence. The sample was memory CD4+ T cells from PBMCs. The cell subset or site label corresponds to: CD45RA-negative fraction. The clonotype originates from a young man in good health. Some clones in this sample may be carry-over from other donors' samples. The bases are TGTGCCAGCAGTTTATTGGGCGGCCGCTCTGGAAACACCATATATTTT. It encodes CASSLLGGRSGNTIYF.